This T cell receptor beta chain originates from a study of T cells in Graves' hyperthyroidism and ophthalmopathy. The study, taken as a whole, reports: Using 13 V-J features, a model discriminated ophthalmopathy from stable hyperthyroidism. With a median lead of approximately 6 months before onset, the model predicted ophthalmopathy.

Note on this clonotype: Its antigen is still unknown.

Germline CDR1 reads SGDLS; CDR2 reads YYNGEE. CDR3 length: 13 residues. Trimming stripped 4 bases from V and 2 bases from J, with 10 bases between. The diagnoses drew upon clinical symptoms, serum thyroxine and TRAb, thyroid ultrasound and orbital computed tomography. The investigators amplified TCR beta CDR3 regions from RNA transcripts. HTBI primers were used for first-round RT-PCR of the TCR CDR3. TCRdb reprocessed the multiplex PCR reads with MiXCR, giving one entry per CDR3 protein. The table shows hundreds of thousands of distinct CDR3 sequences, with approximately 15% occurring only once. This rearrangement joins TRBV9 to TRBJ2-7; D remains ambiguous. This sequence originates from a woman in her late teens or twenties with Graves' hyperthyroidism. Source material: blood. DNA for the CDR3: TGTGCCAGCAGCCTAGGTGATGCCTACGAGCAGTACTTC. Its protein is CASSLGDAYEQYF.